This T cell receptor (beta chain) appears in the sequencing data of a study of cytotoxic CD8 clonotypes in ibrutinib-treated CLL. Study observations and caveats: Whereas clonality rose at ibrutinib response, it declined toward baseline at progression. Researchers report that baseline clonality outpaced age-matched healthy donors and tracked circulating CD8+ T-cell counts.

The CDR3 has 16 amino acids. The germline V gene encodes CDR1 SGHVS and CDR2 FNYEAQ. Trimming at V came to 4 bases and at J to 6 bases, leaving 12 bases not matched to a gene. TCRdb keeps only in-frame clones here, not all; method: immunoSEQ multiplex PCR. There are approximately 140,000 clones in the sample; around 77% occur only once, and 25% to 30% lies in the top ten. Comment on this clone: Antigen: not known.

Sequencing used PBMCs, obtained after 12 months of ibrutinib treatment. The rearrangement uses TRBV7-6 and TRBJ1-2; 9 nucleotides match TRBD1. The TCR was taken from a human donor with chronic lymphocytic leukemia. The CDR3 coding sequence is TGTGCCAGCAGCTCCCCGGGACAGGGTTCTATCCATGGCTACACCTTC. It codes for CASSSPGQGSIHGYTF.